This is a list of T cell receptor beta chains from one sample in a study of blood T cell repertoires in COVID-19. Sequenced by immunoSEQ multiplex PCR; TCRdb stores in-frame clones only, minus some. The table has approximately 70,000 clones, about 90% seen once. Sequencing input: peripheral blood. The receptors here all came from a woman aged 50 to 60 with COVID-19, enrolled during active disease. Both conserved end residues are part of each CDR3. D genes are given only for firm matches. Rows give clone size only sometimes, using once, few, many, or a class for an expanded clone.

clone size | D gene | J gene | V gene | CDR3 DNA | CDR3 protein
- | TRBD2 | TRBJ2-5 | TRBV5-6 | TGTGCCAGCAGCTTGTTACTTGGACTAGCGGAAGAGACCCAGTACTTC | CASSLLLGLAEETQYF
once | TRBD2 | TRBJ2-3 | TRBV30 | TGTGCCCTAGCGGTTCGAGATACGCAGTATTTT | CALAVRDTQYF
- | TRBD2 | TRBJ2-7 | TRBV5-5 | TGTGCCAGCAGCTGGACTAGCGGGACTCTCGAGCAGTACTTC | CASSWTSGTLEQYF
- | TRBD2 | TRBJ2-5 | TRBV6-1 | TGTGCCAGCAGTAGCGGGAGCGCCTCTGTGGAGACCCAGTACTTC | CASSSGSASVETQYF
- | TRBD2 | TRBJ2-3 | TRBV10-3 | TGTGCCATACATAGCGGGAGATCGAGAGATACGCAGTATTTT | CAIHSGRSRDTQYF
- | - | TRBJ1-6 | TRBV9 | TGTGCCAGCAGCGTAGGGACCCCGGGAATAAATTCACCCCTCCACTTT | CASSVGTPGINSPLHF
- | TRBD1 | TRBJ2-5 | TRBV27 | TGTGCCAGCAGTCGGACAGGGGTAAAGACCCAGTACTTC | CASSRTGVKTQYF
- | TRBD1 | TRBJ2-7 | TRBV5-1 | TGCGCCAGCAGCTTGACAGGGGCACCCTACGAGCAGTACTTC | CASSLTGAPYEQYF
- | - | TRBJ2-3 | TRBV6-5 | TGTGCCAGCGGAAGAGCGGAAAACACAGATACGCAGTATTTT | CASGRAENTDTQYF
- | - | TRBJ1-4 | TRBV28 | TGTGCCAGCAGTTTTTCCGTCGGAACTAATGAAAAACTGTTTTTT | CASSFSVGTNEKLFF
- | TRBD2 | TRBJ2-7 | TRBV7-3 | TGTGCCAGCAGCTTGTCGGGAGGCGAGCAGTACTTC | CASSLSGGEQYF
- | - | TRBJ2-2 | TRBV5-1 | TGCGCCAGCAGCTTGGGCGGCATAACGAACACCGGGGAGCTGTTTTTT | CASSLGGITNTGELFF
- | - | TRBJ2-5 | TRBV3-1/TRBV3-2 | TGTGCCAGCAGAACTGTAAGGAGCGGGCGGGTAGAGACCCAGTACTTC | CASRTVRSGRVETQYF
- | - | TRBJ2-1 | TRBV7-9 | TGTGCCATCGACGACTTCACAGGTCCTGGGTTCTTC | CAIDDFTGPGFF
- | TRBD2 | TRBJ2-2 | TRBV10-3 | TGTGCCATCAGTACTAGCGGTCATAAAAGAGGGGAGCTGTTTTTT | CAISTSGHKRGELFF